This entry features one TCR beta chain sequence. The data belong to a study of blood T cell repertoires in COVID-19. For the study at large: Sites in the United States, Italy and Spain provided acute and convalescent COVID-19 samples. Sources were T cells, B-cell-depleted T cells, or PBMCs; the material itself was cDNA or gDNA.

The germline V and J ends were trimmed by 5 bases and 3 bases, with 16 bases remaining between them. CDR1 LNHDA and CDR2 SQIVND come from the germline V gene (reference sequence). This CDR3 comprises 15 residues. Per the original methods: Amplified reference gene primers provided the basis for estimating nucleated cell counts. TCRdb's copy holds only in-frame clones and misses some; the assay was immunoSEQ multiplex PCR. The V and J calls and the clone size are those of that table, but D and trimming were determined from the DNA. The sample consists of approximately 190,000 clones, around 80% of them appearing once.

The sequenced sample consisted of peripheral blood. The TCR was taken from a man between 60 and 75 years old with acute or convalescent COVID-19. The chain joins TRBV19 to TRBJ1-2; D is possibly TRBD1 (5 bases). In DNA form, the CDR3 reads TGTGCCAGTAGTTTGGTCGATAGCAGGGACTATGGCTACACCTTC. It codes for CASSLVDSRDYGYTF.